This TCR beta chain was recorded in a study of post-analysis software for immune sequencing data. Across the whole study: The cohort encompassed relapsing-remitting, secondary progressive and progressive-relapsing multiple sclerosis disease courses.

TCR beta libraries were prepared from cDNA with unique molecular identifiers. TCRdb processed the PCR reads anew with MiXCR; each CDR3 protein has one entry. The repertoire includes about 430,000 distinct CDR3 sequences, 39% of them detected once, and around 8% sits in the top ten. As for this clonotype: The antigen is unknown.

General observations from the study: Those with multiple sclerosis, the patient group, showed significantly lower normalized Chao1 diversity than controls. Patients used five TRBV segments, including TRBV5-6, TRBV5-1 and TRBV20-1, more often than controls.

CDR1 KGHSH and CDR2 LQKENI come from the germline V gene. V lost 6 bases to trimming and J lost 2 bases, with 12 bases between them. This CDR3 region has 14 residues. Sample: blood. This chain joins TRBV18 and TRBJ2-3; D not resolved. The receptor's source is a girl aged 2-10 years with multiple sclerosis. CDR3 coding DNA: TGTGCCAGCTCGGTGGAGTATACCACAGATACGCAGTATTTT. Its translation is CASSVEYTTDTQYF.